This paragraph covers one T cell receptor (beta chain) sequence. Its antigen remains unidentified. This beta chain came through as a stray read in a library set up for alpha chains, and its size says little. Sample time point: sample taken at primary tumor resection. Donation came from some 72 patients with untreated early-stage non-small cell lung cancer. These data belong to a study of spatial heterogeneity in lung cancer. Study-wide background: For tumor regions, TCR transcript counts showed a strong correlation with a T cell module score derived from matched bulk RNA-seq. Every unique TCR and UMI combination, on average, appeared more than ten times in raw reads. Whole-study findings and limits: Tracking of ubiquitous and regional nonsynonymous mutations by counts of ubiquitous and regional expanded TCRs, respectively, was seen. Within tumors, counts of expanded alpha and beta TCRs tracked tumor mutation counts.

TCRdb re-called the 5' RACE reads through MiXCR, storing one row per CDR3 protein. The sample records fewer than 7,000 distinct CDR3 sequences, around 8% being singletons. The sequence derives from a female donor with early-stage non-small cell lung cancer. Sequencing was performed on lung tumor tissue, taken at surgery.

The chain's CDR3 is CAISPGVRETQYF. Written as DNA, the CDR3 is TGTGCCATCAGTCCCGGTGTTAGAGAGACCCAGTACTTC. The V gene is TRBV10-3, the J gene TRBJ2-5; D is unclear. Looked up from germline, CDR1 is ENHRY and CDR2 is SYGVKD. CDR3 length: 13 amino acids. V lost 5 bases, J lost 4 bases, and 11 bases lay in between.